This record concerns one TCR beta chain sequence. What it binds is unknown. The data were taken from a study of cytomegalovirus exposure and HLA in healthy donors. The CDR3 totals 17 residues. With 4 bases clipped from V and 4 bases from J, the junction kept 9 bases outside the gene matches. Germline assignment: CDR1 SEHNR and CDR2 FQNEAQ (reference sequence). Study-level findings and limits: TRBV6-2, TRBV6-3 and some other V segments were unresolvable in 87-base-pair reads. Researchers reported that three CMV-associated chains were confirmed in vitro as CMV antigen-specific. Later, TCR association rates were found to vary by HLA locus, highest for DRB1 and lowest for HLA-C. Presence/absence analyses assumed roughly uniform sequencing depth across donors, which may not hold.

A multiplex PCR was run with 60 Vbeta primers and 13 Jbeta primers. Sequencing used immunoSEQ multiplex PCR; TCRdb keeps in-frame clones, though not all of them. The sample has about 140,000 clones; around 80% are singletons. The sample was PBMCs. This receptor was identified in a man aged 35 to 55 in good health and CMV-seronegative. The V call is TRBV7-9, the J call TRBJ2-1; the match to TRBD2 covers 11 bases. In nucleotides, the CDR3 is TGTGCCAGCAGCTCCCGCGAGACTAGCGGGGTTTACAATGAGCAGTTCTTC. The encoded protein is CASSSRETSGVYNEQFF.